This TCR beta chain stems from a study of blood T cell repertoires in COVID-19. V lost 1 base and J lost 0, with 6 bases in between. This CDR3 is 14 amino acids long. Germline-derived CDR1 and CDR2 are SGHVS and FQNEAQ. The data were produced by immunoSEQ multiplex PCR, yet TCRdb's version contains in-frame clones alone and is incomplete. The repertoire holds some 72,000 clones, with roughly 90% as singletons. The origin of this receptor is a man aged 55 to 70 with acute or convalescent COVID-19. Sequenced sample: peripheral blood. The V and J genes are TRBV7-8 and TRBJ1-2; D call uncertain. CDR3 amino acids: CASSLGGSNYGYTF. CDR3 nucleotide sequence: TGTGCCAGCAGCTTAGGCGGTTCTAACTATGGCTACACCTTC.